This T cell receptor beta chain originates from a study of OX40 agonist ivuxolimab in advanced cancers. The V segment lost 5 bases and the J segment 2 bases; nucleotides outside the gene matches: 8. This CDR3 has 15 amino acids. The germline V gene encodes CDR1 SEHNR and CDR2 FQNEAQ (reference sequence). The repertoire was sequenced with immunoSEQ multiplex PCR; TCRdb's copy has only in-frame clones and lacks some. The table has 50,000 to 65,000 clones, about 80% seen once. This clone was observed once. Specimen: CD4+ or CD8+ T cells sorted from blood, collected in a trial of the OX40 agonist ivuxolimab. This TCR came from an adult with an advanced solid tumor such as melanoma, head and neck, liver or kidney cancer. The chain combines TRBV7-9 with TRBJ2-5; 7 positions agree with TRBD1. The DNA for the CDR3 is TGTGCCAGCAGCCACTCGGGGACAGTGCAAGAGACCCAGTACTTC. Translation gives CASSHSGTVQETQYF.